The rows below give T cell receptor beta chains drawn from one sample of a study of human T cells and chemical hapten exposure. Each CDR3 protein gets one entry after TCRdb re-called the RACE reads with MiXCR. Among over 300,000 distinct CDR3 sequences listed, 4.5% to 6% were seen once. The material sequenced was whole blood, taken in connection with sensitization to the hapten diphenylcyclopropenone (DPC). These receptors were taken from a woman between 50 and 59 years old with alopecia areata. Some clones in this sample may be carry-over from other donors' samples. CDR3s include the opening cysteine and the closing phenylalanine or tryptophan. The D gene is left open where the match is weak. Clone size is not always given. Where it is, it says once, few, many or a class for expanded clones.

cdr3_length,j_call,clone_size,d_call,v_call,cdr3_aa,cdr3_nt
13,TRBJ2-1,few,-,TRBV3-1,CASSQTSRNEQFF,TGTGCCAGCAGCCAGACCTCGCGAAATGAGCAGTTCTTC
14,TRBJ2-1,many,-,TRBV12-3/TRBV12-4,CASSADSPLAEQFF,TGTGCCAGCAGCGCTGACTCCCCACTCGCTGAGCAGTTCTTC
15,TRBJ2-7,many,-,TRBV27,CASSLRAEGTYEQYF,TGTGCCAGCAGTTTAAGGGCCGAAGGGACCTACGAGCAGTACTTC
13,TRBJ1-1,-,-,TRBV6-5,CASSYSVNTEAFF,TGTGCCAGCAGTTACTCCGTGAACACTGAAGCTTTCTTT
12,TRBJ2-7,few,-,TRBV28,CASSSVSDEQYF,TGTGCCAGCAGCTCGGTATCCGACGAGCAGTACTTC
17,TRBJ1-2,few,-,TRBV4-2,CASSRDSGEALIYGYTF,TGTGCCAGCAGCCGAGACAGCGGGGAGGCCCTTATATATGGCTACACCTTC
12,TRBJ1-2,many,TRBD1,TRBV27,CASSPQGGGYTF,TGTGCCAGCAGCCCACAGGGGGGTGGCTACACCTTC
15,TRBJ1-4,-,-,TRBV11-2,CASSPTGRRDEKLFF,TGTGCCAGCAGCCCCACAGGGAGAAGAGATGAAAAACTGTTTTTT
15,TRBJ2-1,many,TRBD1,TRBV19,CASTLTGGSYNEQFF,TGTGCCAGTACCCTGACAGGGGGTTCCTACAATGAGCAGTTCTTC
13,TRBJ2-4,many,-,TRBV20-1,CSAVTIAKNIQYF,TGCAGTGCTGTTACTATAGCCAAAAACATTCAGTACTTC
14,TRBJ1-2,many,TRBD1,TRBV29-1,CSAGLTGGSYGYTF,TGCAGCGCGGGACTTACAGGGGGCAGCTATGGCTACACCTTC
13,TRBJ1-3,few,-,TRBV30,CAWNAGPGNTIYF,TGTGCCTGGAATGCAGGGCCTGGAAACACCATATATTTT
15,TRBJ1-2,-,-,TRBV5-6,CASSSGIYANYGYTF,TGTGCCAGCAGTTCGGGGATCTACGCTAACTATGGCTACACCTTC
16,TRBJ2-5,few,TRBD2,TRBV7-2,CASSLVAGEAQETQYF,TGTGCCAGCAGCTTAGTAGCGGGGGAGGCCCAAGAGACCCAGTACTTC
15,TRBJ1-2,few,-,TRBV12-3/TRBV12-4,CASSLSGRGNYGYTF,TGTGCCAGCAGTTTATCGGGCAGGGGTAACTATGGCTACACCTTC
16,TRBJ2-1,-,TRBD2,TRBV7-2,CASSISIGGAYNEQFF,TGTGCCAGCAGCATATCTATCGGGGGGGCCTACAATGAGCAGTTCTTC
14,TRBJ1-1,-,-,TRBV3-1,CASSQGDKNTEAFF,TGTGCCAGCAGCCAAGGAGATAAGAACACTGAAGCTTTCTTT
12,TRBJ2-7,-,TRBD1,TRBV2,CASLDRGYEQYF,TGTGCCAGTCTGGACAGGGGGTACGAGCAGTACTTC